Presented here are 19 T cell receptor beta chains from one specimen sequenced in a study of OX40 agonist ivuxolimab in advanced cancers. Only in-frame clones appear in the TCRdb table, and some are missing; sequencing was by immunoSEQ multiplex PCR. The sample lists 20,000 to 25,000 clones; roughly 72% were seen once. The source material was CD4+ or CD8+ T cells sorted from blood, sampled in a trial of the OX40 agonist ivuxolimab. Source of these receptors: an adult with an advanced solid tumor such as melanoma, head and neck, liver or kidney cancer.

This CDR3 is CASSQDFEARIQYF. The CDR3 nucleotides are TGCGCCAGCAGCCAAGATTTTGAGGCGCGCATTCAGTACTTC. The rearrangement joins TRBV4-3 to TRBJ2-4; no reliable D call. The CDR3 spans 14 residues. Trimming shortened V by 0 bases and J by 9 bases, and 12 bases separated the two germline ends. Per the germline V gene, CDR1 is LGHNA and CDR2 is YSLEER.

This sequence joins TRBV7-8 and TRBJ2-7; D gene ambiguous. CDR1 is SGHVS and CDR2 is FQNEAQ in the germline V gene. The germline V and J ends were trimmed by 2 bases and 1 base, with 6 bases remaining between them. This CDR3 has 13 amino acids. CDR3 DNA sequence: TGTGCCAGCAGCTTACATGGGTCCTACGAGCAGTACTTC. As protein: CASSLHGSYEQYF.

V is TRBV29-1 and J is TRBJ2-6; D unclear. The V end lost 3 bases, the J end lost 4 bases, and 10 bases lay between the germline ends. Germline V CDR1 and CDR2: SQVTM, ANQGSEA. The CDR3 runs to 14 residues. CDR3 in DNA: TGCAGCGTTGACGACTTCCAAGGGGCCAACGTCCTGACTTTC. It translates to CSVDDFQGANVLTF.

CDR3 region: CAWISEQLTQYF. CDR3 bases: TGTGCCTGGATTTCAGAACAACTTACGCAGTATTTT. The rearrangement joins TRBV30 to TRBJ2-3; D gene uncertain. The CDR3 is 12 amino acids. V shed 4 bases and J shed 8 bases, with 13 bases lying between them. Germline V CDR1 and CDR2: GTSNPN, SVGIG (reference sequence).

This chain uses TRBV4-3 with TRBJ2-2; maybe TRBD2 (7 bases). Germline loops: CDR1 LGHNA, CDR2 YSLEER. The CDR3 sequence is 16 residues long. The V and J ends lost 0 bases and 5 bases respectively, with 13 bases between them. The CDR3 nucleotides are TGCGCCAGCAGCCAAGATCGGGCGGGGGCGACCGGGGAGCTGTTTTTT. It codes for CASSQDRAGATGELFF.

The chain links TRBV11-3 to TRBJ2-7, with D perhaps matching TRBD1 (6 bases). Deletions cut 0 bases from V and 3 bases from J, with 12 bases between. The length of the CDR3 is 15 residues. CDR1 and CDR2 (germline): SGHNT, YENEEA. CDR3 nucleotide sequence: TGTGCCAGCAGCTTAGACCCAGGACAGAGCTACGAGCAGTACTTC. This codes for CASSLDPGQSYEQYF.

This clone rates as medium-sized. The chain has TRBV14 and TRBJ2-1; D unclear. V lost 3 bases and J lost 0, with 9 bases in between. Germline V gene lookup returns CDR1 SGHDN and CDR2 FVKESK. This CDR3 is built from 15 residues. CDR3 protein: CASSHHSSSYNEQFF. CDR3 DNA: TGTGCCAGCAGCCACCACTCAAGCTCCTACAATGAGCAGTTCTTC.

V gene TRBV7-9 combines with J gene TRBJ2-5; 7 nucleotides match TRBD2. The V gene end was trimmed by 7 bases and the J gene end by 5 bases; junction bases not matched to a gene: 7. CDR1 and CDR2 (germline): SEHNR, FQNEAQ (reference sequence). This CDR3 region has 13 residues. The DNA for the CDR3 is TGTGCCAGCATTGCTAGCGGCACGGAGACCCAGTACTTC. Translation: CASIASGTETQYF.

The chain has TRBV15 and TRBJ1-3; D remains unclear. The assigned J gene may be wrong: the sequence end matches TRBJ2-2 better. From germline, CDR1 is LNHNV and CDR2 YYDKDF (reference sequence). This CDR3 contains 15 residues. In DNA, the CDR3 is TGTGCCACCAGCAGTCCAAGACAGAACACCGGGGAGCTGTTTTTT. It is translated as CATSSPRQNTGELFF.

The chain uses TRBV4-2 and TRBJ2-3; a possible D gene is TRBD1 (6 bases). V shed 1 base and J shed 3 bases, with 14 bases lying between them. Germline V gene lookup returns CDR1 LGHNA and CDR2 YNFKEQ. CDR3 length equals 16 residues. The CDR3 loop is CASSQGTGMGTDTQYF. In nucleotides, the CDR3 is TGTGCCAGCAGCCAAGGTACAGGGATGGGGACAGATACGCAGTATTTT.

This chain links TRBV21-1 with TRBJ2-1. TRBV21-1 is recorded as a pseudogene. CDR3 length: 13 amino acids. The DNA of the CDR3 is TGTGCCAGCAGCAGACGTACACTCAATGAGCAGTTCTTC. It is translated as CASSRRTLNEQFF.

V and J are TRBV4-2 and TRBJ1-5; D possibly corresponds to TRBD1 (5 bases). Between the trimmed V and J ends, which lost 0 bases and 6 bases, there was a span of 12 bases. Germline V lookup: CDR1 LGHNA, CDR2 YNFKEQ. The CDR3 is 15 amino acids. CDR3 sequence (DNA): TGTGCCAGCAGCCAAGACCAGGGTAAGGGTCAGCCCCAGCATTTT. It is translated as CASSQDQGKGQPQHF.

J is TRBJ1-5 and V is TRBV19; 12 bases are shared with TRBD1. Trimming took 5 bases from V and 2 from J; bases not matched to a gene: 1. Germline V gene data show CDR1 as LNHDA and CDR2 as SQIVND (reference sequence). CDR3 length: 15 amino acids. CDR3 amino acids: CASSGTGGGNQPQHF. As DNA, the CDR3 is TGTGCCAGTAGTGGGACAGGGGGCGGCAATCAGCCCCAGCATTTT.

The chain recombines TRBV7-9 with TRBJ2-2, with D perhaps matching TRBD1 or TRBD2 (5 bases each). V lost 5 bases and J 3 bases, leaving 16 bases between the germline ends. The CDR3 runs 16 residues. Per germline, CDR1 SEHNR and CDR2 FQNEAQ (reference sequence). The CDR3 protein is CASSQGPQLDTGELFF. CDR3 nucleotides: TGTGCCAGCAGCCAGGGACCGCAGCTGGACACCGGGGAGCTGTTTTTT.

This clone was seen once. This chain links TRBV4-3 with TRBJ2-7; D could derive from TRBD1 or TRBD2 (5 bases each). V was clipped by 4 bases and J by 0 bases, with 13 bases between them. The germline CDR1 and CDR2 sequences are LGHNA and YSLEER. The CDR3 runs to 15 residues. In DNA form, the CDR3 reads TGCGCCAGCAGCCCTGGGACGTCTAGCTCCTACGAGCAGTACTTC. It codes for CASSPGTSSSYEQYF.

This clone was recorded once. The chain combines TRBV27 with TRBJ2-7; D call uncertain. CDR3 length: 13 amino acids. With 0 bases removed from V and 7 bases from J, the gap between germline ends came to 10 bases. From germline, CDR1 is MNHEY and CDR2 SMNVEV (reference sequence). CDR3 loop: CASSLSSWSEQYF. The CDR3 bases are TGTGCCAGCAGTTTATCGTCTTGGAGTGAGCAGTACTTC.

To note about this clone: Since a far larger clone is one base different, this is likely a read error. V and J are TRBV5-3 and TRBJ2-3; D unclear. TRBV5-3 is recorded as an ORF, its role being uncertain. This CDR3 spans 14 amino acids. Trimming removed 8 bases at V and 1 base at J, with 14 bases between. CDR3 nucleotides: TGTGCCAGCGGCTTGGAGTTCGGCACAGATACGCAGTATTTT. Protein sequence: CASGLEFGTDTQYF.

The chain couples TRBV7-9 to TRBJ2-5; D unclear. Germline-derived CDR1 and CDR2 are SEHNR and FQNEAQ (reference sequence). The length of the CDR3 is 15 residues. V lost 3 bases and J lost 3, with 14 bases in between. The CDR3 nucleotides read TGTGCCAGCAGCTTTTGGACCCGGGCCGAAGAGACCCAGTACTTC. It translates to CASSFWTRAEETQYF.

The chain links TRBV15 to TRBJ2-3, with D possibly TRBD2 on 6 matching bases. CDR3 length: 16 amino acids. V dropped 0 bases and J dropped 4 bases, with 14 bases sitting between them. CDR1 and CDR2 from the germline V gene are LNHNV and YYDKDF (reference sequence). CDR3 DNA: TGTGCCACCAGCAGAGATCGGGGGAGGTGGGCAGATACGCAGTATTTT. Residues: CATSRDRGRWADTQYF.